This T cell receptor beta chain stems from a study of T cell repertoires in cytomegalovirus infection. A single record per CDR3 protein comes from TCRdb applying MiXCR to the reads. The repertoire includes approximately 220,000 distinct CDR3 sequences, less than 50% of them detected once, and 59% sits in the top ten. As to this clonotype: Its antigen is as yet unknown. Compared with germline, one end of the junction differs, possibly owing to a read error.

This CDR3 spans 15 amino acids. Germline CDR1 reads DFQATT; CDR2 reads SNEGSKA (reference sequence). The specimen was CD8+ T cells from cultured PBMCs, collected from culture after CMV antigen stimulation. This clonotype was obtained from a human donor in good health (CMV status not recorded). Some clones in this sample may be carry-over from other donors' samples. The chain links TRBV20-1 to TRBJ2-1, with TRBD2 matching over 8 bases. CDR3 in amino acids: CSAGDGRASYNEQFF. The DNA for the CDR3 is TGCAGTGCTGGAGACGGGAGGGCGTCCTACAATGAGCAGTTCTTC.